Each of the 17 T cell receptor beta chains below was sequenced from the same sample in a study of T cell responses to AZD1222 COVID-19 vaccine. Libraries were prepared by immunoSEQ multiplex PCR; TCRdb keeps only in-frame clonotypes and omits some of them. The profile covers fewer than 150,000 clones, with almost 95% appearing a single time and 9% to 9.5% taken by the ten largest. The sequences come from peripheral blood, collected 28 days after the second AZD1222 dose. The source of these receptors is an adult who received the AZD1222 COVID-19 vaccine.

CDR3 amino acids: CASGLGGNPPGELFF. DNA of the CDR3: TGTGCTAGTGGTTTGGGAGGAAATCCCCCCGGGGAGCTGTTTTTT. The chain is built from TRBV12-5 and TRBJ2-2; D remains ambiguous. Germline loops: CDR1 LGHNT, CDR2 FRNRAP. The CDR3 consists of 15 residues. The V and J ends lost 1 base and 6 bases respectively, with 12 bases between them.

This clone has just one count. The chain carries TRBV30 and TRBJ1-1, with a tentative D call TRBD1 (6 bases). The germline V and J ends were trimmed by 7 bases and 1 base, with 10 bases remaining between them. The CDR3 has 12 residues. Per the germline V gene, CDR1 is GTSNPN and CDR2 is SVGIG (reference sequence). The CDR3 DNA is TGTGCCTTTGGGACAACGAACACTGAAGCTTTCTTT. Its protein is CAFGTTNTEAFF. Together with reference TRBV30 and TRBJ1-1, the CDR3 gives the full variable domain: SQTIHQWPATLVQPVGSPLSLECTVEGTSNPNLYWYRQAAGRGLQLLFYSVGIGQISSEVPQNLSASRPQDRQFILSSKKLLLSDSGFYLCAFGTTNTEAFFGQGTRLTVV.

V is TRBV4-2 and J is TRBJ2-6; D call uncertain. The CDR3 sequence is 17 residues long. Germline V gene lookup returns CDR1 LGHNA and CDR2 YNFKEQ. V was clipped by 0 bases and J by 0 bases, with 9 bases between them. DNA for the CDR3: TGTGCCAGCAGCCAAGACGACCGGAGCTCTGGGGCCAACGTCCTGACTTTC. This gives the protein CASSQDDRSSGANVLTF.

The chain has TRBV13 and TRBJ2-1, with 7 bases fitting TRBD1. In germline, CDR1 is PRHDT, CDR2 FYEKMQ (reference sequence). The ends lost 4 bases at V and 4 bases at J; junction bases unmatched: 13. This CDR3 comprises 17 residues. CDR3 DNA: TGTGCCAGCAGCTCCGATACCGCACAGGGGATATACAATGAGCAGTTCTTC. As protein: CASSSDTAQGIYNEQFF.

The V call is TRBV5-4, the J call TRBJ2-4, with TRBD2 matching 7 bases. V dropped 3 bases and J dropped 1; count of bases not matched to a gene: 4. The CDR3 runs 15 residues. Looked up from germline, CDR1 is SGHNT and CDR2 is YYREEE (reference sequence). CDR3 loop: CASSWGGAAKNIQYF. CDR3 sequence (DNA): TGTGCCAGCAGCTGGGGGGGTGCGGCCAAAAACATTCAGTACTTC.

This clone appeared a single time. The chain joins TRBV19 to TRBJ2-3; 7 positions agree with TRBD2. The CDR3 runs 14 residues. Germline values: CDR1 LNHDA, CDR2 SQIVND (reference sequence). After removal of 5 bases from V and 7 bases from J, the junction contained 9 bases not matched to a gene. The CDR3 DNA reads as TGTGCCAGTAGTCCTCGGGGGGTAAGGAATACGCAGTATTTT. Its protein is CASSPRGVRNTQYF.

CDR3 region: CASSLDGGSTDTQYF. CDR3 bases: TGTGCCAGCAGCTTAGATGGCGGAAGCACAGATACGCAGTATTTT. V usage is TRBV11-2 and J usage is TRBJ2-3, with D hard to call. The germline V gene has CDR1 SGHAT and CDR2 FQNNGV. CDR3 length: 15 amino acids. Trimming took 0 bases from V and 0 from J, leaving 7 bases between them.

The chain employs TRBV5-4 and TRBJ1-1; D not certain. The CDR3 consists of 17 residues. Trimming cost V 4 bases and J 2 bases, with 21 bases left between them. Germline lookup yields CDR1 SGHNT and CDR2 YYREEE (reference sequence). As DNA, the CDR3 is TGTGCCAGCAGCCCTACTACTAGACGGGCGGTAAACACTGAAGCTTTCTTT. Translating gives CASSPTTRRAVNTEAFF.

The V and J genes are TRBV11-2 and TRBJ2-1, with TRBD2 matching 10 bases. Per the germline V gene, CDR1 is SGHAT and CDR2 is FQNNGV. The V and J ends lost 6 bases and 3 bases, in that order; junction bases with no gene match: 2. There are 14 residues in the CDR3. CDR3 residues: CASRPSGGYNEQFF. The CDR3 nucleotides are TGTGCCAGCAGGCCTAGCGGGGGCTACAATGAGCAGTTCTTC.

The CDR3 reads CASRLTGDSNQPQHF. CDR3 bases: TGTGCCAGCAGACTAACAGGGGATAGCAATCAGCCCCAGCATTTT. The rearrangement uses TRBV6-5 and TRBJ1-5; 7 bases are shared with TRBD1. Trimming cost V 6 bases and J 0 bases; bases outside gene matches: 5. CDR3 length: 15 amino acids. The germline CDR1 and CDR2 sequences are MNHEY and SVGAGI.

V gene TRBV5-4 combines with J gene TRBJ2-7; D not resolved. CDR1 is SGHNT, CDR2 YYREEE, per germline (reference sequence). CDR3 length equals 14 residues. V was pared by 1 base and J by 2 bases, with 10 bases between. CDR3 amino acids: CASSLSDSPYEQYF. The CDR3 nucleotides are TGTGCCAGCAGCTTGTCGGATTCCCCCTACGAGCAGTACTTC.

On this clone itself: The sample carries other DNA sequences with the same CDR3. CDR3 in DNA: TGTGCCAGCAGTTTCGGCAATCAGCCCCAGCATTTT. Its translation is CASSFGNQPQHF. The rearrangement links TRBV12-3 or TRBV12-4 to TRBJ1-5; D remains ambiguous. Trimming cost V 3 bases and J 2 bases, with 2 bases left between them. The CDR3 extends over 12 amino acids.

The rearrangement links TRBV7-2 to TRBJ1-2; D might be TRBD1 (5 bases). Germline CDR1 is SGHTA and CDR2 is FQGNSA. V lost 1 base to trimming and J lost 3 bases, with 15 bases between them. The CDR3 spans 16 residues. The CDR3 spells CASSLGTGGSDYGYTF. In DNA, the CDR3 is TGTGCCAGCAGCTTAGGGACGGGGGGTTCCGACTATGGCTACACCTTC.

The gene calls are TRBV18 and TRBJ2-1; possible D gene TRBD2, 6 bases. V lost 4 bases and J lost 4, with 20 bases in between. CDR1 and CDR2 from the germline V gene are KGHSH and LQKENI. This CDR3 has 17 residues. CDR3 coding DNA: TGTGCCAGCTCACTTAAGGTGGTCGGGAGCACGTACAATGAGCAGTTCTTC. It translates to CASSLKVVGSTYNEQFF.

The V gene is TRBV29-1, the J gene TRBJ1-1; D remains ambiguous. V was cut by 4 bases and J by 5 bases, with 8 bases left in between. CDR3 length: 11 amino acids. From germline, CDR1 is SQVTM and CDR2 ANQGSEA. CDR3 coding DNA: TGCAGCGTTGTCGGAGTGACTGAAGCTTTCTTT. Translating it yields CSVVGVTEAFF.

The chain is built from TRBV4-2 and TRBJ2-2, with 9 bases lining up with TRBD2. This CDR3 spans 16 amino acids. Losses at the gene ends were 1 base for V and 1 base for J; bases not matched to a gene: 1. Per the germline V gene, CDR1 is LGHNA and CDR2 is YNFKEQ. CDR3 protein: CASSQASGKNTGELFF. The CDR3 DNA reads TGTGCCAGCAGCCAAGCTAGCGGGAAGAACACCGGGGAGCTGTTTTTT.

A single count supports this clone. CDR3 DNA: TGTGCCAGCAGAAAGACTAGCGGGAGTCCGTCAGATACGCAGTATTTT. Amino acids: CASRKTSGSPSDTQYF. V gene TRBV7-9 combines with J gene TRBJ2-3, with TRBD2 matching 12 bases. V trimming: 6 bases; J trimming: 4 bases; junction bases outside the gene matches: 8. The length of the CDR3 is 16 residues. Germline CDR1 and CDR2: SEHNR and FQNEAQ (reference sequence).